The rows below give T cell receptor beta chains drawn from one sample of a study of regulatory and conventional T cells in RAG deficiency. Data came from immunoSEQ multiplex PCR; TCRdb stores just in-frame clones and leaves some out. The sample comprises some 28,000 clones, 80% to 95% of which are singletons, and 0.7% to 0.95% rests with the top ten. These same data were also listed under a study on regulatory T cells.

Sequenced: Tregs sorted from blood. These TCRs come from a human donor in good health. The CDR3 runs from the conserved cysteine through the conserved F or W. Each record gives: CDR3 DNA, CDR3 protein, clone size, D gene, CDR3 length, V gene, J gene. D genes are given only for firm matches. Clone size appears in some rows only: once, few, many, or a class for an expanded clone.

cdr3_nt: TGTGCCAGCAGCTTGGACAGGGGGCACGCCGGGGAGCTGTTTTTT
cdr3_aa: CASSLDRGHAGELFF
clone_size: .
d_call: TRBD1
cdr3_length: 15
v_call: TRBV5-4
j_call: TRBJ2-2

cdr3_nt: TGTGCCTGGGGAAGGGATAGCAATCAGCCCCAGCATTTT
cdr3_aa: CAWGRDSNQPQHF
clone_size: once
d_call: .
cdr3_length: 13
v_call: TRBV30
j_call: TRBJ1-5

cdr3_nt: TGTGCCAGCAGTTTAATGGGAATGGGAGGAACGCAGTATTTT
cdr3_aa: CASSLMGMGGTQYF
clone_size: .
d_call: .
cdr3_length: 14
v_call: TRBV28
j_call: TRBJ2-3

cdr3_nt: TGCGCCAGCAGCTTGGAAGCGGGACCAACAGATACGCAGTATTTT
cdr3_aa: CASSLEAGPTDTQYF
clone_size: .
d_call: TRBD2
cdr3_length: 15
v_call: TRBV5-1
j_call: TRBJ2-3

cdr3_nt: TGTGCCAGCTCTCACAGGGCTACCGGGGAGCTGTTTTTT
cdr3_aa: CASSHRATGELFF
clone_size: .
d_call: .
cdr3_length: 13
v_call: TRBV18
j_call: TRBJ2-2

cdr3_nt: TGTGCCAGCAGAGACAGGGGGCTCAATAATGAAAAACTGTTTTTT
cdr3_aa: CASRDRGLNNEKLFF
clone_size: .
d_call: TRBD1
cdr3_length: 15
v_call: TRBV2
j_call: TRBJ1-4

cdr3_nt: TGTGCTAGTGGTTTGCTACAGGGTCGGGAACAGCCCCAGCATTTT
cdr3_aa: CASGLLQGREQPQHF
clone_size: .
d_call: .
cdr3_length: 15
v_call: TRBV12-5
j_call: TRBJ1-5

cdr3_nt: TGCGCCAGCAGCCTATCTAGCGGTACTTACAATGAGCAGTTCTTC
cdr3_aa: CASSLSSGTYNEQFF
clone_size: .
d_call: TRBD2
cdr3_length: 15
v_call: TRBV5-1
j_call: TRBJ2-1

cdr3_nt: TGTGCCAGTAGTATAGATAAAGTCGGGGGCAAGTCACCCCTCCACTTT
cdr3_aa: CASSIDKVGGKSPLHF
clone_size: .
d_call: .
cdr3_length: 16
v_call: TRBV19
j_call: TRBJ1-6

cdr3_nt: TGTGCCTGGAGTGCCGGGACTGCCATTATGAACACTGAAGCTTTCTTT
cdr3_aa: CAWSAGTAIMNTEAFF
clone_size: once
d_call: .
cdr3_length: 16
v_call: TRBV30
j_call: TRBJ1-1

cdr3_nt: TGTGCCAGCAGTGCACAAGGGGCGCGAAACACCATATATTTT
cdr3_aa: CASSAQGARNTIYF
clone_size: .
d_call: .
cdr3_length: 14
v_call: TRBV9
j_call: TRBJ1-3

cdr3_nt: TGCGCCAGCCACGGACAGACGAACACTGAAGCTTTCTTT
cdr3_aa: CASHGQTNTEAFF
clone_size: .
d_call: .
cdr3_length: 13
v_call: TRBV5-1
j_call: TRBJ1-1

cdr3_nt: TGTGCCAGTAGTGTAAATAATATCAAGGAGCAGTACTTC
cdr3_aa: CASSVNNIKEQYF
clone_size: .
d_call: .
cdr3_length: 13
v_call: TRBV19
j_call: TRBJ2-7

cdr3_nt: TGTGCCAGCAGCCCTACGACAGGGACTCTTGGGGTCTCTGGGGCCAACGTCCTGACTTTC
cdr3_aa: CASSPTTGTLGVSGANVLTF
clone_size: .
d_call: .
cdr3_length: 20
v_call: TRBV9
j_call: TRBJ2-6

cdr3_nt: TGTGCCAGCAGTTTAAGTTATGGCTACACCTTC
cdr3_aa: CASSLSYGYTF
clone_size: .
d_call: .
cdr3_length: 11
v_call: TRBV28
j_call: TRBJ1-2

cdr3_nt: TGCGCCAGCGCGGGGGGTACTAATGAAAAACTGTTTTTT
cdr3_aa: CASAGGTNEKLFF
clone_size: once
d_call: .
cdr3_length: 13
v_call: TRBV5-1
j_call: TRBJ1-4

cdr3_nt: TGTGCCATCTCTCGGAACACCGGGGAGCTGTTTTTT
cdr3_aa: CAISRNTGELFF
clone_size: .
d_call: .
cdr3_length: 12
v_call: TRBV19
j_call: TRBJ2-2

cdr3_nt: TGTGCCAGTAGTGGGGCCCGGGACAGGTTAAGTGCAAAACTGTTTTTT
cdr3_aa: CASSGARDRLSAKLFF
clone_size: .
d_call: TRBD1
cdr3_length: 16
v_call: TRBV19
j_call: TRBJ1-4

cdr3_nt: TGTGCCAGCAGCTTAAGACAGACTGCCTACGAGCAGTACTTC
cdr3_aa: CASSLRQTAYEQYF
clone_size: .
d_call: .
cdr3_length: 14
v_call: TRBV13
j_call: TRBJ2-7

cdr3_nt: TGCGCCAGCAGCTCCCAGGGGCAAGATGGCTACACCTTC
cdr3_aa: CASSSQGQDGYTF
clone_size: .
d_call: .
cdr3_length: 13
v_call: TRBV10-2
j_call: TRBJ1-2

cdr3_nt: TGTGCCAGCAGCCGCCATGGACAGGGAGGGACCTATGGCTACACCTTC
cdr3_aa: CASSRHGQGGTYGYTF
clone_size: .
d_call: TRBD1
cdr3_length: 16
v_call: TRBV7-3
j_call: TRBJ1-2

cdr3_nt: TGTGCCAGTAGTATAGTTGGACGGTTTGAAGCTTTCTTT
cdr3_aa: CASSIVGRFEAFF
clone_size: .
d_call: .
cdr3_length: 13
v_call: TRBV19
j_call: TRBJ1-1

cdr3_nt: TGTGCCAGCAGCCCCTATCCGGGGGACACCATATATTTT
cdr3_aa: CASSPYPGDTIYF
clone_size: few
d_call: .
cdr3_length: 13
v_call: TRBV7-3
j_call: TRBJ1-3

cdr3_nt: TGTGCCAGCAGAGAAAGGCGGTCGGCCAAAAACATTCAGTACTTC
cdr3_aa: CASRERRSAKNIQYF
clone_size: .
d_call: .
cdr3_length: 15
v_call: TRBV6-5
j_call: TRBJ2-4

cdr3_nt: TGTGCCAGCCTAGGACAGCTTGGGGAGACCCAGTACTTC
cdr3_aa: CASLGQLGETQYF
clone_size: once
d_call: .
cdr3_length: 13
v_call: TRBV28
j_call: TRBJ2-5

cdr3_nt: TGTGCCAGTAGTATCCGGCTATCCGGGGAGCAGTACTTC
cdr3_aa: CASSIRLSGEQYF
clone_size: once
d_call: .
cdr3_length: 13
v_call: TRBV19
j_call: TRBJ2-7

cdr3_nt: TGTGCCTGGCGGCGGAGCTCTGGAAACACCATATATTTT
cdr3_aa: CAWRRSSGNTIYF
clone_size: .
d_call: .
cdr3_length: 13
v_call: TRBV30
j_call: TRBJ1-3

cdr3_nt: TGCGCCAGCAGCTTAACGGGACAGGCGTCCTACGAGCAGTACTTC
cdr3_aa: CASSLTGQASYEQYF
clone_size: .
d_call: TRBD1
cdr3_length: 15
v_call: TRBV5-1
j_call: TRBJ2-7

cdr3_nt: TGTGCCACCAGCTCGCACCAGAACACTGAAGCTTTCTTT
cdr3_aa: CATSSHQNTEAFF
clone_size: .
d_call: .
cdr3_length: 13
v_call: TRBV15
j_call: TRBJ1-1

cdr3_nt: TGTGCCAGCAGCCCTCGACGAAACACCATATATTTT
cdr3_aa: CASSPRRNTIYF
clone_size: .
d_call: .
cdr3_length: 12
v_call: TRBV6-5
j_call: TRBJ1-3

cdr3_nt: TGCGCCAGCAGCTTGTCCCCCAATCAGCCCCAGCATTTT
cdr3_aa: CASSLSPNQPQHF
clone_size: .
d_call: .
cdr3_length: 13
v_call: TRBV5-1
j_call: TRBJ1-5

cdr3_nt: TGTGCCAGCAGCAACGGAGCGGGGCCCCCCTACGAGCAGTACTTC
cdr3_aa: CASSNGAGPPYEQYF
clone_size: once
d_call: .
cdr3_length: 15
v_call: TRBV21-1
j_call: TRBJ2-7

cdr3_nt: TGTGCCAGCCGGGGACAATCAAACACCATATATTTT
cdr3_aa: CASRGQSNTIYF
clone_size: .
d_call: .
cdr3_length: 12
v_call: TRBV19
j_call: TRBJ1-3

cdr3_nt: TGTGCCAGCAGCTTGTTTGGGGGACAGGGGGCGAGCTCCTATAATTCACCCCTCCACTTT
cdr3_aa: CASSLFGGQGASSYNSPLHF
clone_size: .
d_call: TRBD1
cdr3_length: 20
v_call: TRBV5-5
j_call: TRBJ1-6

cdr3_nt: TGTGCCACAAAGAAGTTCGCGAACACCGGGGAGCTGTTTTTT
cdr3_aa: CATKKFANTGELFF
clone_size: .
d_call: .
cdr3_length: 14
v_call: TRBV28
j_call: TRBJ2-2

cdr3_nt: TGCGCCAGCAGCCTATACACTAGCGGGGTGGGCAAAAACATTCAGTACTTC
cdr3_aa: CASSLYTSGVGKNIQYF
clone_size: .
d_call: TRBD2
cdr3_length: 17
v_call: TRBV4-1
j_call: TRBJ2-4

cdr3_nt: TGTGCCAGCGGCGGCTACACCTTC
cdr3_aa: CASGGYTF
clone_size: .
d_call: .
cdr3_length: 8
v_call: TRBV6-1
j_call: TRBJ1-2

cdr3_nt: TGTGCCAGCAGTGGACAGGGATTGAACACTGAAGCTTTCTTT
cdr3_aa: CASSGQGLNTEAFF
clone_size: .
d_call: TRBD1
cdr3_length: 14
v_call: TRBV6-1
j_call: TRBJ1-1

cdr3_nt: TGTGCCAGCAGCTATAGGGGTCCGGGGATAGCCAAAAACATTCAGTACTTC
cdr3_aa: CASSYRGPGIAKNIQYF
clone_size: .
d_call: .
cdr3_length: 17
v_call: TRBV7-2
j_call: TRBJ2-4

cdr3_nt: TGTGCCAGCAGCTTAGGGCCGGGGACAGGGAAAATCTACGAGCAGTACTTC
cdr3_aa: CASSLGPGTGKIYEQYF
clone_size: .
d_call: TRBD1
cdr3_length: 17
v_call: TRBV11-2
j_call: TRBJ2-7

cdr3_nt: TGTGCCAGCACGCGGACTAGCGGGGTTAACAATGAGCAGTTCTTC
cdr3_aa: CASTRTSGVNNEQFF
clone_size: .
d_call: TRBD2
cdr3_length: 15
v_call: TRBV2
j_call: TRBJ2-1